The 8 T cell receptor beta chains below come from one sample, sequenced in a study of blood T cell repertoires in COVID-19. Clones were read by immunoSEQ multiplex PCR, and TCRdb kept only the in-frame ones, dropping some. The data contain more than 95,000 clones, more than 75% of them singletons. Sequenced input: peripheral blood. The origin of the receptors is a human donor in a cohort sampled during active COVID-19.

This rearrangement joins TRBV9 to TRBJ2-7, with TRBD2 matching 8 bases. Germline V gene lookup returns CDR1 SGDLS and CDR2 YYNGEE. The CDR3 runs to 16 residues. J was trimmed by 6 bases and V by 0 bases; bases with no gene match: 11. The CDR3, as DNA: TGTGCCAGCAGCGTAGATAAACAGGCGGGAGGAAGCGAGCAGTACTTC. Encoded protein: CASSVDKQAGGSEQYF.

The V and J genes are TRBV7-9 and TRBJ1-5; TRBD1 agrees at 9 bases. The V gene end was trimmed by 1 base and the J gene end by 6 bases; junction bases not matched to a gene: 7. The CDR3 extends over 16 amino acids. Germline loops: CDR1 SEHNR, CDR2 FQNEAQ (reference sequence). CDR3 protein: CASSLEGGQGSQPQHF. The CDR3, as DNA: TGTGCCAGCAGCTTAGAGGGGGGACAGGGTAGTCAGCCCCAGCATTTT.

This clone was seen just once. The J gene is TRBJ2-6, the V gene TRBV30; D remains unclear. CDR3 length: 11 amino acids. Germline lookup yields CDR1 GTSNPN and CDR2 SVGIG (reference sequence). The CDR3 protein is CASIGANVLTF. As DNA, the CDR3 is TGTGCTTCCATCGGGGCCAACGTCCTGACTTTC. Full variable domain (rest looked up from reference TRBV30 and TRBJ2-6): SQTIHQWPATLVQPVGSPLSLECTVEGTSNPNLYWYRQAAGRGLQLLFYSVGIGQISSEVPQNLSASRPQDRQFILSSKKLLLSDSGFYLCASIGANVLTFGAGSRLTVL.

The CDR3 DNA reads as TGTGCCAGCAGCCCGGGACAGGGATTCTACGAGCAGTACTTC. Amino acids: CASSPGQGFYEQYF. This chain connects TRBV11-2 to TRBJ2-7; 9 bases map to TRBD1. Trimming took 5 bases from V and 3 from J; bases not matched to a gene: 5. CDR3 length: 14 amino acids. CDR1 is SGHAT and CDR2 is FQNNGV in the germline V gene.

This clone has a count of ten or more. This chain uses TRBV5-5 with TRBJ2-7, with TRBD1 matching 9 bases. Germline V gene sequence: CDR1 SGHKS, CDR2 YYEKEE (reference sequence). This CDR3 comprises 14 residues. V gave up 1 base and J gave up 2 bases; unmatched junction bases: 1. In DNA form, the CDR3 reads TGTGCCAGCAGCTTGTGGACAGGGGCCTACGAGCAGTACTTC. Its translation: CASSLWTGAYEQYF.

This CDR3 is CASSQAGGEQPQHF. Here the CDR3 DNA reads TGCGCCAGCAGCCAAGCAGGGGGCGAACAGCCCCAGCATTTT. This sequence joins TRBV4-3 and TRBJ1-5; 8 nucleotides line up with TRBD1. V was clipped by 1 base and J by 7 bases; unmatched bases: 3. The germline CDR1 and CDR2 sequences are LGHNA and YSLEER. CDR3 size: 14 residues.

V is TRBV5-1 and J is TRBJ1-3; possibly TRBD1 for D (5 bases). Germline V gives CDR1 SGHRS, CDR2 YFSETQ. Deletions cut 4 bases from V and 4 bases from J, with 12 bases between. The CDR3 spans 14 residues. The CDR3 nucleotides read TGCGCCAGCAGCGCACAGGTTTCAGGAAACACCATATATTTT. It encodes CASSAQVSGNTIYF.

This chain joins TRBV20-1 and TRBJ2-2; 9 positions match TRBD2. This CDR3 spans 14 amino acids. Germline assignment: CDR1 DFQATT and CDR2 SNEGSKA (reference sequence). The trim removed 3 bases at V and 4 bases at J, leaving 3 bases unmatched. The DNA for the CDR3 is TGCAGTGCTAGTAAGACTAGCGGCACCGGGGAGCTGTTTTTT. Translated, it gives CSASKTSGTGELFF.